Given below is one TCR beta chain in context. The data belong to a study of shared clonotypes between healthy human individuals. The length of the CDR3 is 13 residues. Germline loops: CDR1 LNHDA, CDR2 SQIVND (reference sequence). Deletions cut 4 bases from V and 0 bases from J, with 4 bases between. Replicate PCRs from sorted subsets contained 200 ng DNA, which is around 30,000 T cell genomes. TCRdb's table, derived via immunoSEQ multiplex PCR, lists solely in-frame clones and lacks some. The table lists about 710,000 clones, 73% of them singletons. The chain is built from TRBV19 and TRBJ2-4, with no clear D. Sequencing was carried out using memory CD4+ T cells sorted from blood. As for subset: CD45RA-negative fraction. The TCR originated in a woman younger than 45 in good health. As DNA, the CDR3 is TGTGCCAGTAGTAGAATAGCCAAAAACATTCAGTACTTC. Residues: CASSRIAKNIQYF.